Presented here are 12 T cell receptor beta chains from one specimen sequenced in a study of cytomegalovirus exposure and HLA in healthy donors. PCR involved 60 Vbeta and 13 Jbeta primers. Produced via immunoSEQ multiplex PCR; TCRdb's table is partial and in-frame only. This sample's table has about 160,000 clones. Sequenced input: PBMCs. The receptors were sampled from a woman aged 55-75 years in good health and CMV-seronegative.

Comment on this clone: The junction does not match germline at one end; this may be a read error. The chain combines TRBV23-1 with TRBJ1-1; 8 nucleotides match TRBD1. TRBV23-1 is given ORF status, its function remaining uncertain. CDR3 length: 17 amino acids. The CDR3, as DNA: TGCGCCAGCAGCCAATCCGTCCCAGGGGGCGCGAACACTGAAGCTTTCTTT. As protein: CASSQSVPGGANTEAFF.

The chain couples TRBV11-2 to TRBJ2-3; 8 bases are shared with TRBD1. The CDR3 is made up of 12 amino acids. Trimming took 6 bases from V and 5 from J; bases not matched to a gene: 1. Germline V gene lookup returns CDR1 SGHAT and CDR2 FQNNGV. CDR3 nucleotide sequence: TGTGCCAGCAGACAGGGGGGAGATACGCAGTATTTT. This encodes CASRQGGDTQYF.

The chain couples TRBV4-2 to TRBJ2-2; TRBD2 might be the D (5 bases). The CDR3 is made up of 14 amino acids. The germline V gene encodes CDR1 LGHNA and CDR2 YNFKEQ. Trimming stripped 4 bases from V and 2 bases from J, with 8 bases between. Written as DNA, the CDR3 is TGTGCCAGCAGCCCTCGGACTAACACCGGGGAGCTGTTTTTT. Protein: CASSPRTNTGELFF.

The CDR3 loop reads CASSQLGEGYNSPLHF. CDR3 in DNA: TGTGCCAGTAGCCAACTAGGGGAGGGTTACAATTCACCCCTCCACTTT. This sequence joins TRBV19 and TRBJ1-6, with TRBD1 as a possible D gene (5 bases). Trimming pared 6 bases from V and 7 bases from J, leaving 19 bases between. The length of the CDR3 is 16 residues. Germline CDR1 LNHDA, CDR2 SQIVND (reference sequence). The full variable domain, completed using reference TRBV19 and TRBJ1-6, is DGGITQSPKYLFRKEGQNVTLSCEQNLNHDAMYWYRQDPGQGLRLIYYSQIVNDFQKGDIAEGYSVSREKKESFPLTVTSAQKNPTAFYLCASSQLGEGYNSPLHFGNGTRLTVT.

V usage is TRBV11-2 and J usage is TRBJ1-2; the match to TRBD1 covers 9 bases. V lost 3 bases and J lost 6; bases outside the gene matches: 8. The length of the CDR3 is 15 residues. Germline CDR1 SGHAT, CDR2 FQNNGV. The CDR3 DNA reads TGTGCCAGCAGCTTTACCGGGACAGGGTGGGATGGCTACACCTTC. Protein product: CASSFTGTGWDGYTF.

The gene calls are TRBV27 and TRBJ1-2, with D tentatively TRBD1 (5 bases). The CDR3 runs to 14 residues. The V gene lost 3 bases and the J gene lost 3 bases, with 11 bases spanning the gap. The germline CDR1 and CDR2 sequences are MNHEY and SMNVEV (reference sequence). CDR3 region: CASSFGRADYGYTF. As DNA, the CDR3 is TGTGCCAGCAGTTTCGGCAGGGCGGACTATGGCTACACCTTC.

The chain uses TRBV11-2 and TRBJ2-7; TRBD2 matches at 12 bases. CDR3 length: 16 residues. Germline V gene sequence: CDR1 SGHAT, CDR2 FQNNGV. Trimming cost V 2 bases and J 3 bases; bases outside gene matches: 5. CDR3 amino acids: CASSLSSGGDFYEQYF. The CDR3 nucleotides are TGTGCCAGCAGCTTATCTAGCGGGGGGGACTTCTACGAGCAGTACTTC.

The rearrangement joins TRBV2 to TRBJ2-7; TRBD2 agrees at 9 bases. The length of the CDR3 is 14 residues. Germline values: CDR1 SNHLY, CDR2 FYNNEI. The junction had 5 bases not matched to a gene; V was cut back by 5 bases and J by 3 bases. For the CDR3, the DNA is TGTGCCAGCAGTCTCCGACTAGCGGACTACGAGCAGTACTTC. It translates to CASSLRLADYEQYF.

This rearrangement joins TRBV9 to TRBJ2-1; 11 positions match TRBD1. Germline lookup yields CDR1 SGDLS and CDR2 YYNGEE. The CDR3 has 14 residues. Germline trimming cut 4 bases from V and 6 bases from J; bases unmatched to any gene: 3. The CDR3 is CASSPGQGANEQFF. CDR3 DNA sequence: TGTGCCAGCAGCCCAGGACAGGGGGCCAATGAGCAGTTCTTC.

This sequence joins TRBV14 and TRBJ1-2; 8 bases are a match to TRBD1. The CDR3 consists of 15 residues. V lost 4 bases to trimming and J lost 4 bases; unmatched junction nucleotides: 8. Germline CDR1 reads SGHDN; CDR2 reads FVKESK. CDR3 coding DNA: TGTGCCAGCAGCCGCCGACAGGGGCTTGCCTATGGCTACACCTTC. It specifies CASSRRQGLAYGYTF.

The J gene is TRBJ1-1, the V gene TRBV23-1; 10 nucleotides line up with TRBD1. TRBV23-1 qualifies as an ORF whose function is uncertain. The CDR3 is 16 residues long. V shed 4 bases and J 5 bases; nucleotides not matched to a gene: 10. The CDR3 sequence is CASSLDRGQVGTEAFF. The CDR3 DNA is TGCGCCAGCAGTCTCGACAGGGGGCAGGTGGGTACTGAAGCTTTCTTT.

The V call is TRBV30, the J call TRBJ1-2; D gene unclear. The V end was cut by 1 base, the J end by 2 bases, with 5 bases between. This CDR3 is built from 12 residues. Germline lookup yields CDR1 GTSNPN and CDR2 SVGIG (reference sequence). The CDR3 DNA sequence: TGTGCCTGGAGTGGCGGGAACTATGGCTACACCTTC. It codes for CAWSGGNYGYTF.